The next 6 T cell receptor beta chains were all read from a single sample in a study of blood T cell repertoires in COVID-19. Profiled with immunoSEQ multiplex PCR; TCRdb holds only in-frame clones, not every one. The repertoire includes hundreds of thousands of clones, 89% of them detected once, and 0.9% sits in the top ten. The sample taken for sequencing was peripheral blood. The receptor source for this set is a man aged 18 to 30 with COVID-19, enrolled during active disease.

This chain connects TRBV3-1 (or the pseudogene TRBV3-2) to TRBJ2-1; D is perhaps TRBD2 (6 bases). The CDR3 is 16 amino acids. CDR1 LGHDT and CDR2 YNNKEL come from the germline V gene (reference sequence). Trimming removed 1 base at V and 1 base at J, with 11 bases between. The chain's CDR3 is CASSQVRLASYNEQFF. The CDR3 DNA follows: TGTGCCAGCAGCCAAGTTAGGCTAGCGTCCTACAATGAGCAGTTCTTC.

J is TRBJ2-7 and V is TRBV29-1, with a possible D match to TRBD2 (5 bases). V was trimmed by 4 bases and J by 4 bases, leaving 8 bases between them. The CDR3 is made up of 11 amino acids. CDR1 is SQVTM, CDR2 ANQGSEA, per germline. The DNA of the CDR3 is TGCAGCGTTGTAACTAGTTACGAGCAGTACTTC. Protein: CSVVTSYEQYF.

The chain links TRBV30 to TRBJ2-3; 9 bases line up with TRBD1. The CDR3 contains 15 residues. V lost 1 base, J lost 1 base, and 3 bases stayed unmatched. The V gene's germline CDR1 is GTSNPN and CDR2 SVGIG (reference sequence). CDR3 DNA sequence: TGTGCCTGGAGTGCCGGGACAGGGCGCACAGATACGCAGTATTTT. Translated: CAWSAGTGRTDTQYF.

As for this clone: Other DNA sequences of this sample code for an identical CDR3. The V and J genes are TRBV19 and TRBJ2-1; 11 bases match TRBD2. After removal of 3 bases from V and 6 bases from J, the junction contained 4 bases not matched to a gene. The CDR3 spans 15 residues. Germline CDR1 LNHDA, CDR2 SQIVND (reference sequence). The CDR3 sequence is CASSILAGGLNEQFF. In DNA form, the CDR3 reads TGTGCCAGTAGTATTCTAGCGGGGGGCCTCAATGAGCAGTTCTTC.

Here the CDR3 DNA reads TGCGCCAGCAGTGAGTTTGCTATCACCGGGGAGCTGTTTTTT. It specifies CASSEFAITGELFF. The chain combines TRBV10-2 with TRBJ2-2; D unclear. The CDR3 has 14 residues. V was shortened by 1 base and J by 4 bases, with 7 bases between the two germline ends. From germline, CDR1 is WSHSY and CDR2 SAAADI.

The V and J genes are TRBV19 and TRBJ2-3; 8 bases align to TRBD2. CDR3 size: 19 residues. After removal of 6 bases from V and 1 base from J, the junction contained 18 bases not matched to a gene. Germline V CDR1 and CDR2: LNHDA, SQIVND (reference sequence). The CDR3: CASSNPAGGSVLRTDTQYF. The DNA for the CDR3 is TGTGCCAGTAGCAATCCTGCGGGGGGCTCTGTCCTTCGCACAGATACGCAGTATTTT. Full variable domain (rest looked up from reference TRBV19 and TRBJ2-3): DGGITQSPKYLFRKEGQNVTLSCEQNLNHDAMYWYRQDPGQGLRLIYYSQIVNDFQKGDIAEGYSVSREKKESFPLTVTSAQKNPTAFYLCASSNPAGGSVLRTDTQYFGPGTRLTVL.